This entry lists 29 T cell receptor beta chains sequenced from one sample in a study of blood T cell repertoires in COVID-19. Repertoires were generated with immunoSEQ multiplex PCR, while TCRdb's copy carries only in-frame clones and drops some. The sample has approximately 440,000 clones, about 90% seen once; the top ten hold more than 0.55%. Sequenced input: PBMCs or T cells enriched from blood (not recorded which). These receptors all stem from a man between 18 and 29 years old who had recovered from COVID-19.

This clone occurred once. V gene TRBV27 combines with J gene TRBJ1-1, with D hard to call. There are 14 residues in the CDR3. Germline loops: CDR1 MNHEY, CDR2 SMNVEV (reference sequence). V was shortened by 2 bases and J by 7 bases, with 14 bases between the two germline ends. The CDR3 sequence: CASSLGGLRGEAFF. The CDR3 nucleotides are TGTGCCAGCAGTTTAGGTGGTCTACGGGGTGAAGCTTTCTTT.

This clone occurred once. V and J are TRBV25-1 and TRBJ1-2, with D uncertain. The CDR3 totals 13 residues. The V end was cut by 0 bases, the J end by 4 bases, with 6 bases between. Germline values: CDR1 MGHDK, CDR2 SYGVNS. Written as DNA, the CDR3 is TGTGCCAGCAGTGAATATAACGGCTATGGCTACACCTTC. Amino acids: CASSEYNGYGYTF.

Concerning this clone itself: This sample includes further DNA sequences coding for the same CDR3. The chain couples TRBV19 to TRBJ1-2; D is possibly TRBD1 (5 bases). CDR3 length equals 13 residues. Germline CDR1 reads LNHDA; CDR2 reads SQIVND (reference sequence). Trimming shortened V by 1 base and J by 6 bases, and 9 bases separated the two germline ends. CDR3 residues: CASSIGQGHGYTF. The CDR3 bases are TGTGCCAGTAGTATAGGGCAGGGCCATGGCTACACCTTC.

The DNA of the CDR3 is TGTGCCAGCAGTACGTCCCGAGACAGGAGTGGCTACACCTTC. Protein product: CASSTSRDRSGYTF. This chain connects TRBV27 to TRBJ1-2; maybe TRBD1 (6 bases). Trimming stripped 5 bases from V and 7 bases from J, with 17 bases between. The V gene's germline CDR1 is MNHEY and CDR2 SMNVEV (reference sequence). The CDR3 sequence is 14 residues long.

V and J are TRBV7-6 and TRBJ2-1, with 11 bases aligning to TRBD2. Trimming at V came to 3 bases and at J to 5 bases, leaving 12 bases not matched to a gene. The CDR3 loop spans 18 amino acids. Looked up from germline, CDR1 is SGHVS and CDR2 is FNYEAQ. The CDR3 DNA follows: TGTGCCAGCAGCTTTCTAGCGGGAGGAAATGAGCGACACAATGAGCAGTTCTTC. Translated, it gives CASSFLAGGNERHNEQFF.

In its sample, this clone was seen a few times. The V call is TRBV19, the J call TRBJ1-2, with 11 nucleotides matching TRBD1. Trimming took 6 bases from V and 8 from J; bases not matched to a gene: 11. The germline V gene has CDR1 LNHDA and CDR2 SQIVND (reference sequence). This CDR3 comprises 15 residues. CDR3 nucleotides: TGTGCCAGTAGAGATCCGGACAGGGGGCGCGGCGGCTACACCTTC. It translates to CASRDPDRGRGGYTF.

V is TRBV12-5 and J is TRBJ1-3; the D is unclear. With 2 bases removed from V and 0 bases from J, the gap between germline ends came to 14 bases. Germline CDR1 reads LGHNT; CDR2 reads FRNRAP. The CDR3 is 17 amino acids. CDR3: CASGLITENSSGNTIYF. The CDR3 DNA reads TGTGCTAGTGGTTTGATAACAGAGAATAGCTCTGGAAACACCATATATTTT.

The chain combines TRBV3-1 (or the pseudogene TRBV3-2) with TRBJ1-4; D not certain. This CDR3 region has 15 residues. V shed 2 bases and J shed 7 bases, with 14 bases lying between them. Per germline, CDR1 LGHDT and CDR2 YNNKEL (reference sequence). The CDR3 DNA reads TGTGCCAGCAGCCAAATGGCCCGACTCGGTGAAAAACTGTTTTTT. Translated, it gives CASSQMARLGEKLFF.

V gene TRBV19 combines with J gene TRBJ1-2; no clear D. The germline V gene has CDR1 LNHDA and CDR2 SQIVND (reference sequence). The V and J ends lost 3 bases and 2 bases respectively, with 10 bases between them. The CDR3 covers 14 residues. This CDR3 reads CASSIGEGNYGYTF. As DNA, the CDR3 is TGTGCCAGTAGTATCGGCGAGGGAAACTATGGCTACACCTTC.

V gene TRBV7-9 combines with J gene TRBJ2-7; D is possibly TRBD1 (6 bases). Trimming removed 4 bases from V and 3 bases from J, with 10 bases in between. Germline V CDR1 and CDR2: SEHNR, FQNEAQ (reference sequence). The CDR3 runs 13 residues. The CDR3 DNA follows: TGTGCCAGCAGCTCCGAGGACAGCTACGAGCAGTACTTC. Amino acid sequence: CASSSEDSYEQYF.

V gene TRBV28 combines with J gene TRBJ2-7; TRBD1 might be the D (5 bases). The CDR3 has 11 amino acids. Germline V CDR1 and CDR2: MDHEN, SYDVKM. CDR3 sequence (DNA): TGTTCATGGGGCAGTCGGTACGAGCAGTACTTC. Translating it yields CSWGSRYEQYF.

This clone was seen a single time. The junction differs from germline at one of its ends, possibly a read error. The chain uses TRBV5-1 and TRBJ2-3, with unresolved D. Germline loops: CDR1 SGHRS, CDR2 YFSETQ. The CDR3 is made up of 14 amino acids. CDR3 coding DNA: TGCGCCAGCAGTTTGGGCGGTCGCACAGATACGCAGTATTTT. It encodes CASSLGGRTDTQYF.

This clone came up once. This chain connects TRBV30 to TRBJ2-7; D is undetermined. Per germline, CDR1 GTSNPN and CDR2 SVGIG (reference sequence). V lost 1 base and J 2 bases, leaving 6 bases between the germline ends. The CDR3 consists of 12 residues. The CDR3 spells CAWSDNTYEQYF. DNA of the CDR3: TGTGCCTGGAGTGACAACACCTACGAGCAGTACTTC.

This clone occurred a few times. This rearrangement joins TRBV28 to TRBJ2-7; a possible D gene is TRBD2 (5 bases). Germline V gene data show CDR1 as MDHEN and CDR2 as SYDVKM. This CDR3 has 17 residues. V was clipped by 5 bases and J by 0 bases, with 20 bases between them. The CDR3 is CASSKVLKDLSSYEQYF. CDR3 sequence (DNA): TGTGCCAGCAGTAAGGTTCTTAAGGACTTAAGCTCCTACGAGCAGTACTTC.

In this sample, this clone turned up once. The CDR3 spells CASWARNTGELFF. The CDR3 coding sequence is TGTGCCAGCTGGGCTCGGAACACCGGGGAGCTGTTTTTT. This chain joins TRBV5-4 and TRBJ2-2, with unresolved D. Looked up from germline, CDR1 is SGHNT and CDR2 is YYREEE (reference sequence). CDR3 size: 13 residues. Between the trimmed V and J ends, which lost 7 bases and 1 base, there was a span of 8 bases.

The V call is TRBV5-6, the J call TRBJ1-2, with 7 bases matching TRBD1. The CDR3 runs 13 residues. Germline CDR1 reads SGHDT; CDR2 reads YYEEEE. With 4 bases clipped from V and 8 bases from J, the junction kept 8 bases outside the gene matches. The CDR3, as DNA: TGTGCCAGCAGCCTCGACAGGGTAAAAGGCTACACCTTC. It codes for CASSLDRVKGYTF. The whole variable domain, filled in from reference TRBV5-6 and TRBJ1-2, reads DAGVTQSPTHLIKTRGQQVTLRCSPKSGHDTVSWYQQALGQGPQFIFQYYEEEERQRGNFPDRFSGHQFPNYSSELNVNALLLGDSALYLCASSLDRVKGYTFGSGTRLTVV.

The DNA for the CDR3 is TGTGCCAGCAGTTTCGGCTGGCAGTCGGGAGCTTTCTTT. Encoded protein: CASSFGWQSGAFF. The chain links TRBV12-3 or TRBV12-4 to TRBJ1-1, with D unclear. This CDR3 is 13 amino acids long. The germline V and J ends were trimmed by 3 bases and 10 bases, with 15 bases remaining between them.

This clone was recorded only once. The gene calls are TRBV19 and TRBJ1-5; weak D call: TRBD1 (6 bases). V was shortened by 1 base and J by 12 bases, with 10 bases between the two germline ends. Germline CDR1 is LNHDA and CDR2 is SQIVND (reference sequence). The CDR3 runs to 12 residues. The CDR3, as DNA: TGTGCCAGTAGTATAGCAGGGGCCAACCAGCATTTT. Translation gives CASSIAGANQHF.

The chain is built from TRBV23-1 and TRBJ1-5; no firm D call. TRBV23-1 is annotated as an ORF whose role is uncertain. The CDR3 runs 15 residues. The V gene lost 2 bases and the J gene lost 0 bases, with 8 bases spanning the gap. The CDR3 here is CASSQVIYSNQPQHF. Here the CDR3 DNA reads TGCGCCAGCAGTCAAGTAATTTATAGCAATCAGCCCCAGCATTTT.

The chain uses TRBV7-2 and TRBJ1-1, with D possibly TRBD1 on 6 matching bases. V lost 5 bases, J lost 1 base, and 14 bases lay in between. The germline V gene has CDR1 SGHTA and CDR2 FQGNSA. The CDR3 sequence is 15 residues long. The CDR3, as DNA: TGTGCCAGCAGCCCAAGGGGACAAAAGAACACTGAAGCTTTCTTT. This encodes CASSPRGQKNTEAFF.

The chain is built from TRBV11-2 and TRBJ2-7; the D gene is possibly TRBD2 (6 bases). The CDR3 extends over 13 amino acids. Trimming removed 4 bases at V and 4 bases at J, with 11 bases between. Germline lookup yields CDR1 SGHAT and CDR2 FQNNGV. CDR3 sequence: CASSWASVYEQYF. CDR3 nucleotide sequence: TGTGCCAGCAGCTGGGCTAGCGTGTACGAGCAGTACTTC.

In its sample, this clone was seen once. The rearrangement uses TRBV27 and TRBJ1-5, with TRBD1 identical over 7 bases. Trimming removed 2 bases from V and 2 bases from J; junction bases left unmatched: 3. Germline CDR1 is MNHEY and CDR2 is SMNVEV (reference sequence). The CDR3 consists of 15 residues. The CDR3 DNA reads TGTGCCAGCAGTTTACAAACAGGGGGCAATCAGCCCCAGCATTTT. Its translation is CASSLQTGGNQPQHF.

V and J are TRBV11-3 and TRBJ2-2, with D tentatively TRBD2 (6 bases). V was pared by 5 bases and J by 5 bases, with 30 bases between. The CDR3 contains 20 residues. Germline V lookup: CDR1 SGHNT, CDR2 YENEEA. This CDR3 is CASSLVPIKGGAQWTGELFF. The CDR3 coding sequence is TGTGCCAGCAGCCTCGTACCTATAAAAGGCGGGGCCCAATGGACCGGGGAGCTGTTTTTT. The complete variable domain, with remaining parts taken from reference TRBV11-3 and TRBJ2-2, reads EAGVVQSPRYKIIEKKQPVAFWCNPISGHNTLYWYLQNLGQGPELLIRYENEEAVDDSQLPKDRFSAERLKGVDSTLKIQPAELGDSAVYLCASSLVPIKGGAQWTGELFFGEGSRLTVL.

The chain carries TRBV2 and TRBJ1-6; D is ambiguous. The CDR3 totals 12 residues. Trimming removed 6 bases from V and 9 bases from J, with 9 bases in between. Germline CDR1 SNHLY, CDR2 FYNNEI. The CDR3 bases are TGTGCCAGCAGCGCAGGTTTTTCACCCCTCCACTTT. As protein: CASSAGFSPLHF.

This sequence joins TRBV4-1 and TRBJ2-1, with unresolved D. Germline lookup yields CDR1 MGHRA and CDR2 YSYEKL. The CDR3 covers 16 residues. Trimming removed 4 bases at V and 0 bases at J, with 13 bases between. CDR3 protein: CASSPKPFSSYNEQFF. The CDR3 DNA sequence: TGCGCCAGCAGCCCTAAACCTTTTAGCTCCTACAATGAGCAGTTCTTC.

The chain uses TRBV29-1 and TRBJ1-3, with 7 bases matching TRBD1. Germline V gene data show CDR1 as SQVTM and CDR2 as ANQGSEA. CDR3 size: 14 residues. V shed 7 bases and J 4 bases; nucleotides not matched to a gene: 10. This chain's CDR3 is CSARQGTSGNTIYF. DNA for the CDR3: TGCAGCGCCAGACAGGGAACGTCAGGAAACACCATATATTTT.

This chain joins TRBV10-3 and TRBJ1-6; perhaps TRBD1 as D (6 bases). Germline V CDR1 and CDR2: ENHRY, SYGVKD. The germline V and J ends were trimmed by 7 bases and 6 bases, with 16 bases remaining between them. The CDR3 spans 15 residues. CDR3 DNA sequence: TGTGCCATCAATTCAGGGGCGTTCGGTAATTCACCCCTCCACTTT. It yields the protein CAINSGAFGNSPLHF.

CDR3: CASSLLAQYPEQFF. As DNA, the CDR3 is TGTGCCAGCAGCCTTCTAGCGCAGTATCCTGAGCAGTTCTTC. The V and J genes are TRBV11-2 and TRBJ2-1, with D perhaps matching TRBD2 (6 bases). The CDR3 length is 14 residues. Trimming took 5 bases from V and 9 from J, leaving 17 bases between them. CDR1 is SGHAT and CDR2 is FQNNGV in the germline V gene.

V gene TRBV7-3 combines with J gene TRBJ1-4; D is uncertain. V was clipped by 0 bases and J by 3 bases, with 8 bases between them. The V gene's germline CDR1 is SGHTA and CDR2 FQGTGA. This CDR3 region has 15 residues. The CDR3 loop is CASSLTERPNEKLFF. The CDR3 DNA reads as TGTGCCAGCAGCTTAACTGAGCGGCCTAATGAAAAACTGTTTTTT.